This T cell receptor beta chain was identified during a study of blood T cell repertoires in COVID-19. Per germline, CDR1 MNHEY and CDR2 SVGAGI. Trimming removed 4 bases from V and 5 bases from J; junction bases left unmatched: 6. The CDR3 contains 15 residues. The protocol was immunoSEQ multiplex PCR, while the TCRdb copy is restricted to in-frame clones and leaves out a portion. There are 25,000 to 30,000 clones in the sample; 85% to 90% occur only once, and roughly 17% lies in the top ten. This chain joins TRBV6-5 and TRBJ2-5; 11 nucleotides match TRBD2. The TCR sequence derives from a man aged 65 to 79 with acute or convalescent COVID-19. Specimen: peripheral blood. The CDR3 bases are TGTGCCAGCAGTTCACTAGCGGGAGAGGGTGAGACCCAGTACTTC. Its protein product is CASSSLAGEGETQYF.